This TCR beta chain originates from a study of neurological immune-mediated disorders. Broader study findings: Among expanded clones, no CDR3 amino acid sequences were shared across subjects, a pattern suggesting private repertoires in all groups.

The CDR3 extends over 14 amino acids. Trimming took off 4 bases at V and 6 bases at J, with 16 bases between the two ends. Germline assignment: CDR1 SQVTM and CDR2 ANQGSEA. Sorted libraries drew on 900,000 to 1,000,000 CD4+ or CD8+ T cells. Ten or more counts support this clonotype. The antigen remains undetermined. 5'RACE with 10-nucleotide random UMIs generated the cDNA. Sequencing runs each yielded over 170 million TCR-beta sequences from 15-18 subjects. TCRdb analysed the 5' RACE reads with MiXCR anew, one entry per CDR3 protein. The profile shows 30,000 to 45,000 distinct CDR3 sequences, 11% of them singletons.

The receptor's source is a woman younger than 45 with HTLV-1-associated myelopathy (HAM/TSP). This sequence joins TRBV29-1 and TRBJ2-4; a possible D gene is TRBD2 (7 bases). Sequencing was carried out using CD4+ T cells from blood. CDR3 amino acids: CSVGDRGAGNIQYF. For the CDR3, the DNA is TGCAGCGTTGGAGATCGGGGGGCGGGAAACATTCAGTACTTC.